This T cell receptor beta chain was retrieved from a study of cytomegalovirus exposure and HLA in healthy donors. Study summary: Earlier results showed almost 120 million unique TCR beta sequences derived from 150 million to 200 million T cells. Study-wide results and limits: Some V segments could not be told apart, so they were left out, TRBV6-2 and TRBV6-3 among them. In a later analysis, TCR beta V- and J-gene trimming showed a link to a missense DCLRE1C variant.

V was cut by 1 base and J by 0 bases, with 16 bases left in between. Germline values: CDR1 SGHTA, CDR2 FQGNSA. This CDR3 spans 18 amino acids. Details on this clone: Its antigen remains unidentified.

PCR amplification relied on 60 Vbeta primers (plus 13 Jbeta primers). Clones were sequenced by immunoSEQ multiplex PCR, and TCRdb holds only the in-frame ones, with some missing. The sample shows 140,000 to 150,000 clones, roughly 70% of them seen only once. The sequencing sample was made of PBMCs. V and J are TRBV7-2 and TRBJ2-1; maybe TRBD2 (6 bases). This TCR was sampled from a man in his 60s in good health and CMV-seronegative. The DNA for the CDR3 is TGTGCCAGCAGCTTAGGGTCCGGGACTGAGAGCTCCTACAATGAGCAGTTCTTC. Translated, it gives CASSLGSGTESSYNEQFF.